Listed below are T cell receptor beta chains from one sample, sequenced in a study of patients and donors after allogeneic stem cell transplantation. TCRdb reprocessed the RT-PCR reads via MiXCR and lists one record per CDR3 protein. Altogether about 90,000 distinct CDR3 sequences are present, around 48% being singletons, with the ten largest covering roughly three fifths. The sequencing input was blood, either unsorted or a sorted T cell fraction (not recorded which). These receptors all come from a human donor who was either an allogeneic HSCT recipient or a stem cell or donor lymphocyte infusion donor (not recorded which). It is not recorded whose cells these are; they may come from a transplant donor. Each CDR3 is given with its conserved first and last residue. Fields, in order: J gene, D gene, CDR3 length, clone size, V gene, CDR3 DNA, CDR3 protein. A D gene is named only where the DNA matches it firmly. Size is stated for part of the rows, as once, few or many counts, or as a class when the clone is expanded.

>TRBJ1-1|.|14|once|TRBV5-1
TGCGCCAGCAGCCCTTATGGGGGGCTAACTGAAGCTTTCTTT
CASSPYGGLTEAFF
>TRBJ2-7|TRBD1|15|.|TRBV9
TGTGCCAGCAGCGTAGACGGGGACAGCTCCTACGAGCAGTACTTC
CASSVDGDSSYEQYF
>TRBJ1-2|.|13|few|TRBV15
TGTGCCACCAGCAGAGATGTGTCCAATGGCTACACCTTC
CATSRDVSNGYTF
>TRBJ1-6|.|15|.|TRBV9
TGTGCCAGCAGCTCCCGTGGGGGGGACTATTCACCCCTCCACTTT
CASSSRGGDYSPLHF
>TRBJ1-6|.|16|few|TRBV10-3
TGTGCCATCAGCGAGAGGACTAGCTCCTATAATTCACCCCTCCACTTT
CAISERTSSYNSPLHF
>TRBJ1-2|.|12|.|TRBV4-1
TGCGCCAGCAGCCAAGATCTTAGGTTTCGGACCTTC
CASSQDLRFRTF
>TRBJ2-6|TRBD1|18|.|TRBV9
TGTGCCAGCAGCGATGGGACAGGGGTTTCCTCTGGGGCCAACGTCCTGACTTTC
CASSDGTGVSSGANVLTF
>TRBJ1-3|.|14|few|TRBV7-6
TGTGCCAGCAGCTTATGGGGTACTGGAAACACCATATATTTT
CASSLWGTGNTIYF
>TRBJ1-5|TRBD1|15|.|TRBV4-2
TGTGCCAGCAGCCAGGAACAGGGGGCTTATCAGCCCCAGCATTTT
CASSQEQGAYQPQHF
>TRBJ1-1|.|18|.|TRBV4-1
TGCGCCAGCAGCCAAAGCGTCAGCGGGATTTCCCTCAACACTGAAGCTTTCTTT
CASSQSVSGISLNTEAFF
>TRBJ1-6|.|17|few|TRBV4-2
TGTGCCAGCAGCCAACCCCGGGGCCAAAAGACTCCTTCACCCCTCCACTTT
CASSQPRGQKTPSPLHF
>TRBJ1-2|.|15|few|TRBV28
TGTGCCAGCAGTTTAGCGGGCATTGGGATTGATGGCTACACCTTC
CASSLAGIGIDGYTF
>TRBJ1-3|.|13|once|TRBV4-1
TGCGCCAGCAGCCAAGCCTCTGGAAACACCATATATTTT
CASSQASGNTIYF
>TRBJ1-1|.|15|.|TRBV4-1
TGCGCCAGCAGCCGGACTCAGACAGCTAACACTGAAGCTTTCTTT
CASSRTQTANTEAFF
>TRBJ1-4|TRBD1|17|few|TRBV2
TGTGCCAGCAGTCTAAGGGACAGGCGAACATACAATGAAAAACTGTTTTTT
CASSLRDRRTYNEKLFF
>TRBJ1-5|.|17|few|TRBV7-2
TGTGCCAGCAGCTTGCGAATGAGAGACGCTAGCAATCAGCCCCAGCATTTT
CASSLRMRDASNQPQHF
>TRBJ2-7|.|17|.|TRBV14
TGTGCCAGCAGCCAAGTGCTCGTCGCCGGGAGAACCTACGAGCAGTACTTC
CASSQVLVAGRTYEQYF